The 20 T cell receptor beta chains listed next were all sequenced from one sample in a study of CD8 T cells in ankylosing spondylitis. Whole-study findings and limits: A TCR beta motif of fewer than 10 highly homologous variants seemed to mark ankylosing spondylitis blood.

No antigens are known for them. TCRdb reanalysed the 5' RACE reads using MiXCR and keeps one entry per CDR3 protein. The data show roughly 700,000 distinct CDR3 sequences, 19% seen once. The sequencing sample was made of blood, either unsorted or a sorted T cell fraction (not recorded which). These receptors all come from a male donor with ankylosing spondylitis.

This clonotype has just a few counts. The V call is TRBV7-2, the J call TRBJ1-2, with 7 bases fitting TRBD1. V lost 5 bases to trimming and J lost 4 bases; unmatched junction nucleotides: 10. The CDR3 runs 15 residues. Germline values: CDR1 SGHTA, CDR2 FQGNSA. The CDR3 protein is CASSPMGGDSYGYTF. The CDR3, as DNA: TGTGCCAGCAGCCCCATGGGGGGGGACAGCTATGGCTACACCTTC.

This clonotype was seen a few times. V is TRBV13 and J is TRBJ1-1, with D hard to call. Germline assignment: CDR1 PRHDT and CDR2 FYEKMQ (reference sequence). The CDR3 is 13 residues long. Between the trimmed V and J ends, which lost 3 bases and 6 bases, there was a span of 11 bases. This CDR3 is CASSFQEWPEAFF. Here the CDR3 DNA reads TGTGCCAGCAGCTTCCAGGAGTGGCCTGAAGCTTTCTTT.

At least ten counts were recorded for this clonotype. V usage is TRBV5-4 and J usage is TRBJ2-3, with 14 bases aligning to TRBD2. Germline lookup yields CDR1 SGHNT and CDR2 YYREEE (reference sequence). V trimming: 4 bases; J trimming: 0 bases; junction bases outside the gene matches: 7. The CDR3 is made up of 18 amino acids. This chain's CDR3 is CASSIQGLAGASTDTQYF. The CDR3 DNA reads TGTGCCAGCAGCATCCAGGGACTAGCGGGGGCCAGCACAGATACGCAGTATTTT.

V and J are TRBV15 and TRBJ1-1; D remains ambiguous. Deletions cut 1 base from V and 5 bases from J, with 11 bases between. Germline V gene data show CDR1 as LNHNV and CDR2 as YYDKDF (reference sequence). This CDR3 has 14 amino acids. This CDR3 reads CATSRVGGGTEAFF. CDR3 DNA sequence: TGTGCCACCAGCAGAGTAGGAGGAGGGACTGAAGCTTTCTTT.

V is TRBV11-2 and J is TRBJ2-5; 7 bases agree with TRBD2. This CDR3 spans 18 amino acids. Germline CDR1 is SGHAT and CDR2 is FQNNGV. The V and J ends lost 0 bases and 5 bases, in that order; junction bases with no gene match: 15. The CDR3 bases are TGTGCCAGCAGCTTAGATCAAGGGTTGGGCGGGGGAAGGGAGACCCAGTACTTC. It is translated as CASSLDQGLGGGRETQYF.

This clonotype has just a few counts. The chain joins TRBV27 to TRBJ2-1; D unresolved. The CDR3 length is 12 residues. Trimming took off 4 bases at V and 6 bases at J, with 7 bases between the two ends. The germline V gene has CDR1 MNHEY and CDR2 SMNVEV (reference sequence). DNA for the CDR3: TGTGCCAGCAGTTCTCATGTCAATGAGCAGTTCTTC. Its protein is CASSSHVNEQFF.

Here the CDR3 reads CSAGTGGNTIYF. As DNA, the CDR3 is TGCAGTGCTGGGACAGGGGGAAACACCATATATTTT. The gene calls are TRBV20-1 and TRBJ1-3; 9 bases agree with TRBD1. Germline V gene data show CDR1 as DFQATT and CDR2 as SNEGSKA (reference sequence). The CDR3 sequence is 12 residues long. The junction had 0 bases not matched to a gene; V was cut back by 5 bases and J by 4 bases.

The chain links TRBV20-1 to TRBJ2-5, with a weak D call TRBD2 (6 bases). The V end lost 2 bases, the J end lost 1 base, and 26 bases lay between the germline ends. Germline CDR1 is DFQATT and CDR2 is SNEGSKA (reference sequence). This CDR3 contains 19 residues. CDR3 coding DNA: TGCAGTGCTAGATGGCCAGAGGAGGGCCGCCGGCCGATCCAAGAGACCCAGTACTTC. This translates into CSARWPEEGRRPIQETQYF.

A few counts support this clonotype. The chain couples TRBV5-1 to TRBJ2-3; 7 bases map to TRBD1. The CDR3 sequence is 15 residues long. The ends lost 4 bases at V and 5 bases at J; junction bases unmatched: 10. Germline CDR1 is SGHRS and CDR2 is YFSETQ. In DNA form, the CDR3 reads TGCGCCAGCAGCACAGGGACAGCCCGAGGAGATACGCAGTATTTT. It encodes CASSTGTARGDTQYF.

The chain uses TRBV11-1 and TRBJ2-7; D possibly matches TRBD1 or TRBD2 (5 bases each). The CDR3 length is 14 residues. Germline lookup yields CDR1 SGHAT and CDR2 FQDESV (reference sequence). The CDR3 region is CATADSGRSYEQYF. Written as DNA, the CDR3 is TGTGCAACAGCGGACTCGGGGCGCTCCTACGAGCAGTACTTC. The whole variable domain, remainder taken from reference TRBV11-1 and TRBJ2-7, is EAEVAQSPRYKITEKSQAVAFWCDPISGHATLYWYRQILGQGPELLVQFQDESVVDDSQLPKDRFSAERLKGVDSTLKIQPAELGDSAMYLCATADSGRSYEQYFGPGTRLTVT.

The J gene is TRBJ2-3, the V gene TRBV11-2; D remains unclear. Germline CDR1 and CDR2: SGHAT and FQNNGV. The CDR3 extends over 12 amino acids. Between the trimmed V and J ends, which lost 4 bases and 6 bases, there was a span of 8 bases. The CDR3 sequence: CASSSIRDTQYF. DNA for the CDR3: TGTGCCAGCAGCTCCATTAGGGATACGCAGTATTTT.

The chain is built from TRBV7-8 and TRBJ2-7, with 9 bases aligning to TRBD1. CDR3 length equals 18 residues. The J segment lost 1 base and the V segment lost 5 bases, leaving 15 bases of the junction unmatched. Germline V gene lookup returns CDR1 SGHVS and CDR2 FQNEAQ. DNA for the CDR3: TGTGCCAGCAGCCCCCACCGAGAGCAGGACAGGGGTTCCTACGAGCAGTACTTC. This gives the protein CASSPHREQDRGSYEQYF.

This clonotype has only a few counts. The CDR3, as DNA: TGTGCCAGCAGTCCGGCCGGGGGCGATGAGCAGTTCTTC. It translates to CASSPAGGDEQFF. The chain has TRBV12-3 or TRBV12-4 and TRBJ2-1; D may correspond to TRBD1 or TRBD2 (6 bases each). Trimming removed 5 bases at V and 8 bases at J, with 13 bases between. The CDR3 has 13 amino acids.

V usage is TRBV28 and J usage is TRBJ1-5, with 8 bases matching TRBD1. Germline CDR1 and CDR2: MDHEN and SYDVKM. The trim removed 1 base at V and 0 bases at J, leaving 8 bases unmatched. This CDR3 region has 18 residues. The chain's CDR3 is CASSLSWTGPYSNQPQHF. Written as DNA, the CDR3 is TGTGCCAGCAGTTTATCCTGGACAGGGCCTTATAGCAATCAGCCCCAGCATTTT.

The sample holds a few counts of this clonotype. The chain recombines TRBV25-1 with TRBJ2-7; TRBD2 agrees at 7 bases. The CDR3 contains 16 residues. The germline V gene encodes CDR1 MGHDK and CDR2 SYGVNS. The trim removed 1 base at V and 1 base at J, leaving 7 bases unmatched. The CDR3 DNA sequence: TGTGCCAGCAGTGAATCGGGCGGGAGAACGTCCTACGAGCAGTACTTC. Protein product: CASSESGGRTSYEQYF.

In DNA, the CDR3 is TGCAGTGCCAGGTGGAGGGGTGTCTCCGAGCAGTACTTC. This translates into CSARWRGVSEQYF. V usage is TRBV20-1 and J usage is TRBJ2-7; D is perhaps TRBD2 (6 bases). Trimming left V 6 bases short and J 6 bases short, with 18 bases between. Germline loops: CDR1 DFQATT, CDR2 SNEGSKA (reference sequence). The CDR3 runs to 13 residues.

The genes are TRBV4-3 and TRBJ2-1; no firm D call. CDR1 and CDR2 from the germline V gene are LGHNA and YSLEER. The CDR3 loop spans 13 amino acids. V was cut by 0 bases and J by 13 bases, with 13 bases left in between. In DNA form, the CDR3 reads TGCGCCAGCAGCCAAGAGGGGTTGGCAGATCAGTTCTTC. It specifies CASSQEGLADQFF.

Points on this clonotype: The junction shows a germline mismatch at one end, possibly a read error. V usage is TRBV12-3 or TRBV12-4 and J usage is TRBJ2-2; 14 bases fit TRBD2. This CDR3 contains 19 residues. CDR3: CACRPSPGLAGEGTGELFF. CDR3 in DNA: TGTGCCTGCAGGCCCTCTCCGGGACTAGCGGGAGAAGGGACCGGGGAGCTGTTTTTT.

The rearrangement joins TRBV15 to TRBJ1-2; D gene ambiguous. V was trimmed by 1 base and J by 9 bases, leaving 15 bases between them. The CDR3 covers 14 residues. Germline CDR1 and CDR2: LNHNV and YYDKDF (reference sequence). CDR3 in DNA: TGTGCCACCAGCAGAGGAGGAAGCGACTCCCGCTACACCTTC. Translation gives CATSRGGSDSRYTF.

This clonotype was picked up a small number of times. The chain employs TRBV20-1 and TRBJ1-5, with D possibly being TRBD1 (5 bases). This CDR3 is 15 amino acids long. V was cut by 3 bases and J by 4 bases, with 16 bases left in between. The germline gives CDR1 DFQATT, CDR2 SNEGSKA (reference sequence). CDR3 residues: CSASPPGGANQPQHF. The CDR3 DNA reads TGCAGTGCTAGCCCGCCGGGAGGGGCGAATCAGCCCCAGCATTTT.